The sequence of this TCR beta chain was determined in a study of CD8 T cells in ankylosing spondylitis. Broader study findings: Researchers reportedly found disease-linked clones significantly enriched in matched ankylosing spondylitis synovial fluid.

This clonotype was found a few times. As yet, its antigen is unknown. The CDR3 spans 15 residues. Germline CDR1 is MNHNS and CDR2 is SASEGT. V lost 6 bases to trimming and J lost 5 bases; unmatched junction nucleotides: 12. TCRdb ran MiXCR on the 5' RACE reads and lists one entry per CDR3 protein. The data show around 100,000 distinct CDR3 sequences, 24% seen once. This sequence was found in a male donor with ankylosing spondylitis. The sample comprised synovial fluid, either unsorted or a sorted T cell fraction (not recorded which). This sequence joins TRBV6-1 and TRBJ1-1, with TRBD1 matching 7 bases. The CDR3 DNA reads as TGTGCCAGCAGCTCCGACAGGGCAGCGGATACTGAAGCTTTCTTT. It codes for CASSSDRAADTEAFF.